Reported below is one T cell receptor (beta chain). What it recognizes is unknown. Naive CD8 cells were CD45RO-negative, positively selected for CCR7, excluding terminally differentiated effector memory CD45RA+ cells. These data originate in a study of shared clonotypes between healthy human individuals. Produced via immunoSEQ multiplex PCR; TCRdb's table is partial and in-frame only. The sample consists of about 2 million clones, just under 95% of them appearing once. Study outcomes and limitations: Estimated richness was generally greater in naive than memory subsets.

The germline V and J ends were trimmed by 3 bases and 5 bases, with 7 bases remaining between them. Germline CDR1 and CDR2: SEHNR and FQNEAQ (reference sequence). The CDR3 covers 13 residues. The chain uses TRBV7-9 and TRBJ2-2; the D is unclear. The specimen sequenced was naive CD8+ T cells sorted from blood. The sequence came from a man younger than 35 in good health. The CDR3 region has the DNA TGTGCCAGCAGCTTCTCAGTAACCGGGGAGCTGTTTTTT. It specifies CASSFSVTGELFF.